Presented here are 25 T cell receptor beta chains from one specimen sequenced in a study of cytomegalovirus exposure and HLA in healthy donors. This table comes from immunoSEQ multiplex PCR, and its TCRdb copy is limited to in-frame clones, with some not included. The sample has 110,000 to 150,000 clones; about nine tenths are singletons. The material sequenced was PBMCs. Every receptor here comes from a young man in good health and CMV-seronegative.

The gene calls are TRBV5-1 and TRBJ2-6; possibly TRBD1 for D (5 bases). Germline CDR1 SGHRS, CDR2 YFSETQ. Trimming took 3 bases from V and 4 from J, leaving 8 bases between them. The CDR3 has 14 residues. The CDR3 region has the DNA TGCGCCAGCAGCTGGACAACCGGGGCCAACGTCCTGACTTTC. This translates into CASSWTTGANVLTF. The variable domain in full, completed from reference TRBV5-1 and TRBJ2-6, reads KAGVTQTPRYLIKTRGQQVTLSCSPISGHRSVSWYQQTPGQGLQFLFEYFSETQRNKGNFPGRFSGRQFSNSRSEMNVSTLELGDSALYLCASSWTTGANVLTFGAGSRLTVL.

This clone was found once. The gene calls are TRBV7-9 and TRBJ2-5; tentatively, D is TRBD1 (6 bases). Deletions cut 2 bases from V and 4 bases from J, with 14 bases between. This CDR3 comprises 15 residues. In germline, CDR1 is SEHNR, CDR2 FQNEAQ (reference sequence). Here the CDR3 reads CASSLSGHKGETQYF. The CDR3 bases are TGTGCCAGCAGCTTATCGGGACACAAAGGAGAGACCCAGTACTTC.

The chain combines TRBV2 with TRBJ2-7; 8 nucleotides line up with TRBD1. Germline loops: CDR1 SNHLY, CDR2 FYNNEI. After removal of 9 bases from V and 5 bases from J, the junction contained 6 bases not matched to a gene. The CDR3 is made up of 12 amino acids. The CDR3 DNA sequence: TGTGCCAGTAGACAGGGGTGGAACGAGCAGTACTTC. Its translation: CASRQGWNEQYF. The variable domain in full, completed from reference TRBV2 and TRBJ2-7, reads EPEVTQTPSHQVTQMGQEVILRCVPISNHLYFYWYRQILGQKVEFLVSFYNNEISEKSEIFDDQFSVERPDGSNFTLKIRSTKLEDSAMYFCASRQGWNEQYFGPGTRLTVT.

This clone occurred once. V usage is TRBV21-1 and J usage is TRBJ1-2; the tabulated D call, TRBD1, remains unverified against the DNA. TRBV21-1 is a recognized pseudogene. CDR3 size: 16 residues. The CDR3 reads CASSKHRDPSGYGYTF. For the CDR3, the DNA is TGTGCCAGCAGCAAACACAGGGACCCTTCGGGCTATGGCTACACCTTC.

This clone was seen more than once but under ten times. The V and J genes are TRBV16 and TRBJ1-2, with D possibly TRBD1 on 6 matching bases. The CDR3 contains 13 residues. Germline CDR1 reads KGHSY; CDR2 reads FQNENV. The ends were cut back, 5 bases at V and 8 bases at J, with 15 bases in the middle. The CDR3 DNA reads TGTGCCAGCAGCGCGGCCCCAGGGGCGGGCTACACCTTC. Translating gives CASSAAPGAGYTF.

The J gene is TRBJ1-2, the V gene TRBV6-1; D unresolved. This CDR3 region has 17 residues. Germline V gene sequence: CDR1 MNHNS, CDR2 SASEGT. V lost 3 bases and J 0 bases, leaving 17 bases between the germline ends. CDR3 protein: CASSDRGGGWANYGYTF. In DNA, the CDR3 is TGTGCCAGCAGTGATAGAGGAGGAGGGTGGGCTAACTATGGCTACACCTTC.

The chain is built from TRBV6-5 and TRBJ2-2, with a tentative D call TRBD2 (6 bases). Looked up from germline, CDR1 is MNHEY and CDR2 is SVGAGI. This CDR3 is 13 amino acids long. V lost 11 bases and J 5 bases, leaving 15 bases between the germline ends. CDR3 in amino acids: CAATRGGTGELFF. CDR3 bases: TGTGCCGCCACGCGGGGCGGGACCGGGGAGCTGTTTTTT.

CDR3 bases: TGTGCCAGCAGCGTAGCCGACAACTTCTATGGCTACACCTTC. It is translated as CASSVADNFYGYTF. This chain connects TRBV9 to TRBJ1-2; no firm D call. Germline loops: CDR1 SGDLS, CDR2 YYNGEE. V lost 0 bases and J lost 4, with 10 bases in between. The CDR3 extends over 14 amino acids.

The chain has TRBV7-2 and TRBJ2-1; 9 bases agree with TRBD2. Germline CDR1 is SGHTA and CDR2 is FQGNSA. V was clipped by 3 bases and J by 4 bases; unmatched bases: 4. The CDR3 spans 15 residues. The CDR3 loop is CASSLGLASYNEQFF. The CDR3 coding sequence is TGTGCCAGCAGCTTGGGACTAGCATCGTACAATGAGCAGTTCTTC.

The DNA of the CDR3 is TGCGCCAGCAGCCTGGGACTAGCTCGGTTGGATGAGCAGTTCTTC. Translated: CASSLGLARLDEQFF. The chain uses TRBV5-1 and TRBJ2-1, with 9 bases lining up with TRBD2. The CDR3 is 15 amino acids. The junction had 10 bases not matched to a gene; V was cut back by 4 bases and J by 8 bases. Germline lookup yields CDR1 SGHRS and CDR2 YFSETQ.

J is TRBJ2-3 and V is TRBV9; D is possibly TRBD2 (6 bases). The CDR3 length is 16 residues. Germline values: CDR1 SGDLS, CDR2 YYNGEE. Trimming took 0 bases from V and 1 from J, leaving 12 bases between them. CDR3 in amino acids: CASSVASGVGTDTQYF. The CDR3 DNA is TGTGCCAGCAGCGTAGCTTCGGGGGTGGGCACAGATACGCAGTATTTT. The variable domain in full, completed from reference TRBV9 and TRBJ2-3, reads DSGVTQTPKHLITATGQRVTLRCSPRSGDLSVYWYQQSLDQGLQFLIQYYNGEERAKGNILERFSAQQFPDLHSELNLSSLELGDSALYFCASSVASGVGTDTQYFGPGTRLTVL.

The chain carries TRBV9 and TRBJ2-7; 7 nucleotides line up with TRBD1. This CDR3 region has 14 residues. The germline V gene encodes CDR1 SGDLS and CDR2 YYNGEE. V lost 0 bases, J lost 3 bases, and 3 bases stayed unmatched. The CDR3 sequence: CASSVGQGNYEQYF. CDR3 DNA: TGTGCCAGCAGCGTAGGACAGGGAAACTACGAGCAGTACTTC. Full variable domain (remainder filled in from reference TRBV9 and TRBJ2-7): DSGVTQTPKHLITATGQRVTLRCSPRSGDLSVYWYQQSLDQGLQFLIQYYNGEERAKGNILERFSAQQFPDLHSELNLSSLELGDSALYFCASSVGQGNYEQYFGPGTRLTVT.

The chain uses TRBV2 and TRBJ1-5; D unresolved. The germline gives CDR1 SNHLY, CDR2 FYNNEI. Trimming stripped 3 bases from V and 6 bases from J, with 12 bases between. This CDR3 contains 14 residues. The CDR3 coding sequence is TGTGCCAGCAGTGATGGTCCGGCGGGTCAGCCCCAGCATTTT. Translated, it gives CASSDGPAGQPQHF.

This rearrangement joins TRBV7-8 to TRBJ2-1, with 7 bases aligning to TRBD2. Germline values: CDR1 SGHVS, CDR2 FQNEAQ. The CDR3 consists of 16 residues. V was clipped by 2 bases and J by 5 bases; unmatched bases: 9. The DNA for the CDR3 is TGTGCCAGCAGCTTACTCCTAGCGGCGAGGGACAATGAGCAGTTCTTC. Translation: CASSLLLAARDNEQFF.

This chain uses TRBV9 with TRBJ2-7, with TRBD1 as a possible D gene (6 bases). V gave up 3 bases and J gave up 1 base, with 17 bases separating them. This CDR3 has 16 amino acids. Looked up from germline, CDR1 is SGDLS and CDR2 is YYNGEE. CDR3 nucleotide sequence: TGTGCCAGCAGCGGCCACCCCAGGGGTGTATCCTACGAGCAGTACTTC. This codes for CASSGHPRGVSYEQYF.

CDR3: CASSSRGQPQHF. The CDR3 DNA is TGTGCCAGCAGCTCACGGGGTCAGCCCCAGCATTTT. V is TRBV6-5 and J is TRBJ1-5; D gene ambiguous. The CDR3 has 12 residues. Germline CDR1 and CDR2: MNHEY and SVGAGI. The ends were cut back, 6 bases at V and 6 bases at J, with 9 bases in the middle.

The V gene is TRBV18, the J gene TRBJ2-1; D perhaps matches TRBD1 (5 bases). V lost 9 bases to trimming and J lost 9 bases, with 6 bases between them. This CDR3 is 9 amino acids long. From germline, CDR1 is KGHSH and CDR2 LQKENI. The CDR3 coding sequence is TGTGCCAGAACAGGTGAGCAGTTCTTC. Residues: CARTGEQFF.

The chain couples TRBV5-6 to TRBJ2-7, with 11 bases matching TRBD1. The germline gives CDR1 SGHDT, CDR2 YYEEEE. CDR3 length: 15 residues. V lost 4 bases to trimming and J lost 3 bases; unmatched junction nucleotides: 6. CDR3 in DNA: TGTGCCAGCAGCGCGTTGGGGACAGGGGGCTACGAGCAGTACTTC. The encoded protein is CASSALGTGGYEQYF.

This chain joins TRBV18 and TRBJ2-7, with D maybe TRBD2 (6 bases). The germline CDR1 and CDR2 sequences are KGHSH and LQKENI. The ends were cut back, 3 bases at V and 7 bases at J, with 16 bases in the middle. This CDR3 has 14 residues. The DNA for the CDR3 is TGTGCCAGCTCACCGGGCGGAGGGGATAGGGAGCAGTACTTC. Protein sequence: CASSPGGGDREQYF.

The chain carries TRBV4-3 and TRBJ2-2; the D gene is possibly TRBD2 (6 bases). V lost 1 base to trimming and J lost 5 bases, with 14 bases between them. The CDR3 covers 16 residues. Germline V gives CDR1 LGHNA, CDR2 YSLEER. This chain's CDR3 is CASSQGRGLGTGELFF. The CDR3, as DNA: TGCGCCAGCAGCCAAGGACGGGGGTTGGGTACCGGGGAGCTGTTTTTT.

This clone was seen a few times. This rearrangement joins TRBV6-6 to TRBJ1-2; D not resolved. The CDR3 totals 12 residues. Germline-derived CDR1 and CDR2 are MNHNY and SVGAGI (reference sequence). The V gene lost 2 bases and the J gene lost 8 bases, with 9 bases spanning the gap. The CDR3 DNA follows: TGTGCCAGCAGTTACAGGGAGCGGGGCTACACCTTC. Its protein is CASSYRERGYTF.

This chain connects TRBV7-2 to TRBJ2-2, with D unresolved. This CDR3 spans 15 amino acids. V lost 4 bases and J 2 bases, leaving 11 bases between the germline ends. Germline V gene lookup returns CDR1 SGHTA and CDR2 FQGNSA. The CDR3 here is CASSSSGHNTGELFF. For the CDR3, the DNA is TGTGCCAGCAGCTCCTCGGGTCATAACACCGGGGAGCTGTTTTTT.

V gene TRBV2 combines with J gene TRBJ2-3, with 8 bases aligning to TRBD2. V shed 6 bases and J 1 base; nucleotides not matched to a gene: 9. The CDR3 has 16 amino acids. Germline CDR1 is SNHLY and CDR2 is FYNNEI. The DNA for the CDR3 is TGTGCCAGCAGCGTCGGGGGCGGGGGGCGCACAGATACGCAGTATTTT. Translation gives CASSVGGGGRTDTQYF.

This clone was seen a single time. V usage is TRBV19 and J usage is TRBJ2-1; 8 nucleotides line up with TRBD2. V dropped 6 bases and J dropped 2; count of bases not matched to a gene: 6. Germline loops: CDR1 LNHDA, CDR2 SQIVND (reference sequence). There are 15 residues in the CDR3. The CDR3 loop is CASRLSGNAYNEQFF. CDR3 nucleotides: TGTGCCAGTAGACTTAGCGGGAACGCCTACAATGAGCAGTTCTTC. The full variable domain, completed using reference TRBV19 and TRBJ2-1, is DGGITQSPKYLFRKEGQNVTLSCEQNLNHDAMYWYRQDPGQGLRLIYYSQIVNDFQKGDIAEGYSVSREKKESFPLTVTSAQKNPTAFYLCASRLSGNAYNEQFFGPGTRLTVL.

The gene calls are TRBV9 and TRBJ2-4; TRBD1 matches 9 bases. V gave up 4 bases and J gave up 8 bases; unmatched junction bases: 7. The CDR3 is 14 amino acids. CDR1 SGDLS and CDR2 YYNGEE come from the germline V gene. The CDR3: CASSPRTGDDIQYF. The CDR3 bases are TGTGCCAGCAGCCCCCGGACAGGGGACGACATTCAGTACTTC.